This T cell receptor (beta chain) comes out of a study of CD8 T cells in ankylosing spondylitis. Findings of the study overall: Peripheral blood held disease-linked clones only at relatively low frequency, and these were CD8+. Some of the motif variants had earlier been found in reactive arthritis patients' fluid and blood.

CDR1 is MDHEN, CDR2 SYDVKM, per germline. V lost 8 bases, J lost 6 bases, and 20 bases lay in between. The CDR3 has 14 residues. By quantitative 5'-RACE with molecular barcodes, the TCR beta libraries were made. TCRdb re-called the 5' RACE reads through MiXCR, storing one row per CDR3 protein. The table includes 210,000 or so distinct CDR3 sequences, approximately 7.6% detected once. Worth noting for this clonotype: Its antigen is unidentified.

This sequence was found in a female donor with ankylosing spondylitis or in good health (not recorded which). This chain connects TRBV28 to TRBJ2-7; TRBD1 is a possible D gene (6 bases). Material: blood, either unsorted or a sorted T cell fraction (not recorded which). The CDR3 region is CASGTGYVGSEQYF. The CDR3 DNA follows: TGTGCCAGCGGCACAGGGTATGTTGGTTCCGAGCAGTACTTC. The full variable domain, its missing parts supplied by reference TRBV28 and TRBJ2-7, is DVKVTQSSRYLVKRTGEKVFLECVQDMDHENMFWYRQDPGLGLRLIYFSYDVKMKEKGDIPEGYSVSREKKERFSLILESASTNQTSMYLCASGTGYVGSEQYFGPGTRLTVT.